These 4 T cell receptor beta chains came from one sample sequenced in a study of T cells in Graves' hyperthyroidism and ophthalmopathy. From RNA transcripts, TCR beta CDR3 regions were amplified. First-round RT-PCR of the TCR CDR3 relied on the HTBI primer set. One entry per CDR3 protein results from TCRdb running MiXCR on the multiplex PCR reads. The sample records approximately 600,000 distinct CDR3 sequences, under 25% being singletons. Sequencing was carried out using blood. The receptors shown here come from a man aged 25-45 years with Graves' ophthalmopathy.

The V call is TRBV6-5, the J call TRBJ1-1, with D unresolved. Germline V gives CDR1 MNHEY, CDR2 SVGAGI. Trimming removed 7 bases from V and 2 bases from J, with 17 bases in between. The CDR3 runs to 15 residues. The DNA of the CDR3 is TGTGCCAGCAATTTTCCGGTAGCAGGAAACACTGAAGCTTTCTTT. This encodes CASNFPVAGNTEAFF.

The table lists this clonotype with many counts. This chain connects TRBV11-2 to TRBJ2-7; D might be TRBD2 (6 bases). Germline-derived CDR1 and CDR2 are SGHAT and FQNNGV. The V and J ends lost 4 bases and 3 bases respectively, with 13 bases between them. The CDR3 is 14 residues long. The CDR3 nucleotides read TGTGCCAGCAGCTCAGCCGGGACTCACTACGAGCAGTACTTC. Amino acids: CASSSAGTHYEQYF.

The chain employs TRBV6-1 and TRBJ1-1, with 9 bases aligning to TRBD1. The CDR3 has 17 amino acids. The V gene's germline CDR1 is MNHNS and CDR2 SASEGT. V shed 9 bases and J 0 bases; nucleotides not matched to a gene: 14. The CDR3 loop is CASASGTGLQMNTEAFF. The CDR3 nucleotides read TGTGCCAGTGCTTCCGGGACAGGGCTCCAGATGAACACTGAAGCTTTCTTT.

The chain recombines TRBV6-1 with TRBJ2-1; the D gene is possibly TRBD2 (7 bases). Trimming cost V 5 bases and J 4 bases, with 18 bases left between them. CDR3 length: 16 amino acids. The germline CDR1 and CDR2 sequences are MNHNS and SASEGT. Here the CDR3 reads CASSPWGGSQYNEQFF. Written as DNA, the CDR3 is TGTGCCAGCAGTCCGTGGGGGGGCTCTCAGTACAATGAGCAGTTCTTC.